A selection of T cell receptor beta chains follows, all from one sample in a study of post-analysis software for immune sequencing data. Each CDR3 protein gets one entry after TCRdb re-called the PCR reads with MiXCR. Here the sample spans 350,000 to 450,000 distinct CDR3 sequences, approximately 33% being singletons. Specimen: blood. All receptors derive from a girl aged 5-17 years with multiple sclerosis. Both conserved end residues are part of each CDR3. Each record gives: D gene, clone size, V gene, J gene, CDR3 protein, CDR3 DNA. A D gene is named only where the DNA matches it firmly. A clone size is listed for some rows: how often the clone was seen (once, few, many), or a class if it is expanded.

.,.,TRBV24-1,TRBJ1-1,CATSQGRGTEAFF,TGTGCCACCAGCCAGGGGAGAGGCACTGAAGCTTTCTTT
.,.,TRBV7-9,TRBJ1-4,CASSFIVEKLFF,TGTGCCAGCAGCTTTATAGTTGAAAAACTGTTTTTT
.,.,TRBV7-2,TRBJ2-5,CASSLAIWGETQYF,TGTGCCAGCAGCTTAGCGATCTGGGGAGAGACCCAGTACTTC
.,.,TRBV28,TRBJ2-1,CASRRAGGGHNEQFF,TGTGCCAGCAGGAGGGCTGGGGGCGGCCACAATGAGCAGTTCTTC
.,.,TRBV29-1,TRBJ2-1,CSGEMGGNEQFF,TGCAGCGGTGAGATGGGCGGCAATGAGCAGTTCTTC
.,.,TRBV4-1,TRBJ1-6,CASSQDRGTKLYNSPLHF,TGCGCCAGCAGCCAAGATCGGGGAACCAAACTCTATAATTCACCCCTCCACTTT
TRBD2,few,TRBV3-1,TRBJ2-7,CASSLQRGGPYEQYF,TGTGCCAGCAGCCTCCAGCGGGGGGGCCCCTACGAGCAGTACTTC
TRBD1,few,TRBV5-1,TRBJ2-1,CASSWTGGDSYNEQFF,TGCGCCAGCAGCTGGACAGGGGGTGACTCGTACAATGAGCAGTTCTTC
.,.,TRBV29-1,TRBJ1-1,CSVGPQVNTEAFF,TGCAGCGTTGGACCTCAGGTGAACACTGAAGCTTTCTTT
.,.,TRBV7-2,TRBJ2-1,CASSLQGLAADEQFF,TGTGCCAGCAGCTTACAGGGACTTGCCGCCGATGAGCAGTTCTTC
.,.,TRBV10-3,TRBJ2-5,CAISVAAQETQYF,TGTGCCATCAGTGTAGCAGCTCAAGAGACCCAGTACTTC
.,.,TRBV7-2,TRBJ2-1,CASSPPGSGTYNEQFF,TGTGCCAGCAGTCCCCCGGGGAGCGGTACCTACAATGAGCAGTTCTTC
.,.,TRBV28,TRBJ2-6,CASSLFTSGANVLTF,TGTGCCAGCAGTTTATTTACCTCTGGGGCCAACGTCCTGACTTTC
TRBD1,once,TRBV7-2,TRBJ2-3,CASSLDRQGPFTDTQYF,TGTGCCAGCAGCTTAGATCGACAGGGACCTTTCACAGATACGCAGTATTTT
.,.,TRBV6-5,TRBJ1-2,CASTNHGYTF,TGTGCCAGCACCAATCATGGCTACACCTTC
.,few,TRBV5-6,TRBJ1-2,CASSLTALSNYGYTF,TGTGCCAGCAGCCTGACAGCCCTCTCTAACTATGGCTACACCTTC
.,few,TRBV6-1,TRBJ2-3,CASSDRAGLGTDTQYF,TGTGCCAGCAGCGATAGGGCCGGGTTGGGCACAGATACGCAGTATTTT
TRBD2,.,TRBV6-4,TRBJ2-7,CASSDSLAGGHEQYF,TGTGCCAGCAGTGACTCACTGGCGGGGGGGCATGAGCAGTACTTC
.,.,TRBV4-2,TRBJ2-5,CASSPNGGSAGETQYF,TGTGCCAGCAGCCCGAACGGGGGCTCAGCGGGAGAGACCCAGTACTTC